The T cell receptor beta chain under discussion was sequenced for a study of OX40 agonist ivuxolimab in advanced cancers. CDR3 length equals 16 residues. Looked up from germline, CDR1 is SEHNR and CDR2 is FQNEAQ (reference sequence). Losses at the gene ends were 5 bases for V and 3 bases for J; bases not matched to a gene: 8. The assay was immunoSEQ multiplex PCR, and TCRdb's table has in-frame clones only and misses some. The data contain under 90,000 clones, 85% of them singletons. Blood draws occurred at baseline, cycle 4 day 1, and cycle 7 day 1. The source material was CD4+ or CD8+ T cells sorted from blood, sampled in a trial of the OX40 agonist ivuxolimab. V and J are TRBV7-9 and TRBJ2-3; 10 bases are shared with TRBD2. The receptor's source is an adult with an advanced solid tumor such as melanoma, head and neck, liver or kidney cancer. In DNA form, the CDR3 reads TGTGCCAGCAGCATCTCAGCGGGAGGGTGGACAGATACGCAGTATTTT. Its protein product is CASSISAGGWTDTQYF.